The clone carrying this T cell receptor (beta chain) came up many times. Its antigen is still unknown. This sample stems from a study of T cell repertoires in cytomegalovirus infection. The CDR3 length is 14 residues. CDR1 and CDR2 from the germline V gene are SGHVS and FQNEAQ. Trimming removed 1 base from V and 2 bases from J, with 9 bases in between. TCRdb redid the calling of the reads with MiXCR, one entry per CDR3 protein. Here the sample spans approximately 990,000 distinct CDR3 sequences, 31% being singletons. Source: cultured CD8+ T cells from PBMCs, taken from culture after CMV antigen stimulation. The chain employs TRBV7-8 and TRBJ2-7; D not certain. This TCR came from a human donor in good health (CMV status not recorded). Some clones in this sample may be carry-over from other donors' samples. CDR3 loop: CASSLEAGAYEQYV. The CDR3 region has the DNA TGTGCCAGCAGCTTAGAGGCAGGAGCCTACGAGCAGTACGTC.